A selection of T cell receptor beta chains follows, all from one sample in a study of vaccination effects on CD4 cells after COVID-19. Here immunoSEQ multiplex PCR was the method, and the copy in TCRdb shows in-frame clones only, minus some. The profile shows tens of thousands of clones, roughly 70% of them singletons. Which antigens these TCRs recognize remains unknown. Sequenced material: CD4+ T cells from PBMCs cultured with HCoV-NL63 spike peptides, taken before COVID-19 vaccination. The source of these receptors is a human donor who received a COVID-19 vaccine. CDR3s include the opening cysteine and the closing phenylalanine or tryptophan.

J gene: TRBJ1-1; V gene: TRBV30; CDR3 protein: CAWSRGQGATEAFF
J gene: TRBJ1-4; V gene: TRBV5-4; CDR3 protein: CASSRDEGREKLFF
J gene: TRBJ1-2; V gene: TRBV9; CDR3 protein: CASSVAGTGATYGYTF
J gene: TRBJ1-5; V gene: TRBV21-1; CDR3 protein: CASENRGLNQPQHF
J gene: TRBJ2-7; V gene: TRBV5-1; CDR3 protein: CASGGDAYEQYF
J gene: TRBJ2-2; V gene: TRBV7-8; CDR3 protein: CASSLYGRVRGNTGELFF
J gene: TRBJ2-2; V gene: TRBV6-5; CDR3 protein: CASRTGGNTGELFF
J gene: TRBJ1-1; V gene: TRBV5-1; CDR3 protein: CASSLEADTEAFF
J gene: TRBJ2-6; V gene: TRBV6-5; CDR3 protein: CASSSGTASGANVLTF
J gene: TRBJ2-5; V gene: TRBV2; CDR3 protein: CASKYQETQYF
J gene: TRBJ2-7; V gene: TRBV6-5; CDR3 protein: CASSYGTGAYEQYF
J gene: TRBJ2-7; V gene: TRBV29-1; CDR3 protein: CSVEIRQGWEQYF
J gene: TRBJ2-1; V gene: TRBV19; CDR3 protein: CASSALTGTGGYNEQFF
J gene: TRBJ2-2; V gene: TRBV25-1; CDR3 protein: CASSEYARDNTGELFF
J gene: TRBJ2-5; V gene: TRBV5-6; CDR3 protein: CASGRGGPRTQYF
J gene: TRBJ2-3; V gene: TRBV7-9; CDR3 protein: CASSPHDTQYF
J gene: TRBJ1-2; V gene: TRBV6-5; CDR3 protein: CASSNDRAPYGYTF
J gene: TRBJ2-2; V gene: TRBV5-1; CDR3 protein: CASSLARVLIWELFF
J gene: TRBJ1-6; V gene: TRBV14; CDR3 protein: CASSWTVFNSPLHF
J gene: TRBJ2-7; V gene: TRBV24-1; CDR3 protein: CATSESGGWEQYF
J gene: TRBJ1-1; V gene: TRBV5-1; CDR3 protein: CASSFPRDREAFF
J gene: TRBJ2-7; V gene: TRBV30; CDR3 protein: CAWREGPFRDRGPHEQYF
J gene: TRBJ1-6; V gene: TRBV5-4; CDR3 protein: CASSFDTVNSPLHF
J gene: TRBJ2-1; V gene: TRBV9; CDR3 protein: CASTVSGGADNEQFF
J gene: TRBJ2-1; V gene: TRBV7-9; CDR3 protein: CASSPGGGPSGGIEQFF
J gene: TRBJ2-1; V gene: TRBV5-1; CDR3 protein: CASSLPGTGGNEQFF
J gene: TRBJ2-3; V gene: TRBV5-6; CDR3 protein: CASSLLGQGRNTQYF
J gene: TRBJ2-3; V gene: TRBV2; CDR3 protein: CASSPTGGNTDTQYF
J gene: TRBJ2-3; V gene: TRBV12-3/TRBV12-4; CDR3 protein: CASSFSGSDTQYF
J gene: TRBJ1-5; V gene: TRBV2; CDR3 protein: CASSEIGTFQPQHF
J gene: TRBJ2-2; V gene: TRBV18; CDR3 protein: CASSPPSTDGELFF
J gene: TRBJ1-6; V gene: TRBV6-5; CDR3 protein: CASSYSRANSPLHF
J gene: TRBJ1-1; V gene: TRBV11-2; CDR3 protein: CASSLERREAFF
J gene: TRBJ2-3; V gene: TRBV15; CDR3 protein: CATSRRLALLSTDTQYF
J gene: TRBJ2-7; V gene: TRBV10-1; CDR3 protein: CASSGPGSDYEQYF
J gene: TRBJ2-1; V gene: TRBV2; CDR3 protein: CASRLLAGINEQFF
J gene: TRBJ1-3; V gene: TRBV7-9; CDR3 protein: CASSLAGTDSGNTIYF
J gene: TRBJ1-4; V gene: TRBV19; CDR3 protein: CASSNGGGRKEKLFF
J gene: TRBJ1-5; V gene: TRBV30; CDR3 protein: CAWSREDNQPQHF
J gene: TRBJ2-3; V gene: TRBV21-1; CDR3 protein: CASSKGTSGRVGTDTQYF
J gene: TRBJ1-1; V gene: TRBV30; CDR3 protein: CAWSVTGQLYTEAFF
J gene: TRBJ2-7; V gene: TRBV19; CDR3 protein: CASSPRGQGVSYEQYF
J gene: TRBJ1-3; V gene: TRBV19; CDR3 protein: CASSIDPGVGNTIYF
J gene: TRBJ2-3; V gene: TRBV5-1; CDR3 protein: CASSLAVLAGGNTDTQYF
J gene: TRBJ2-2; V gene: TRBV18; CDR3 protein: CASSPFISLADNTGELFF
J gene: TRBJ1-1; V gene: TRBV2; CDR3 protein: CASLPTGTNTEAFF
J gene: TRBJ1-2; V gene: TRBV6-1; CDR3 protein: CASSETPGQNYGYTF
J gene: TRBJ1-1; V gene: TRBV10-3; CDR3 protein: CATLEVGTEAFF
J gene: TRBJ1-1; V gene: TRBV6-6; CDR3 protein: CASSRTQNTEAFF
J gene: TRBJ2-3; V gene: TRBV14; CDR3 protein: CASSRQLASTDTQYF
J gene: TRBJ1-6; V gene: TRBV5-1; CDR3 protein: CASTLRQGENSPLHF
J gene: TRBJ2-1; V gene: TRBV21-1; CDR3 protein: CASSLHRGNYHFYNEQFF